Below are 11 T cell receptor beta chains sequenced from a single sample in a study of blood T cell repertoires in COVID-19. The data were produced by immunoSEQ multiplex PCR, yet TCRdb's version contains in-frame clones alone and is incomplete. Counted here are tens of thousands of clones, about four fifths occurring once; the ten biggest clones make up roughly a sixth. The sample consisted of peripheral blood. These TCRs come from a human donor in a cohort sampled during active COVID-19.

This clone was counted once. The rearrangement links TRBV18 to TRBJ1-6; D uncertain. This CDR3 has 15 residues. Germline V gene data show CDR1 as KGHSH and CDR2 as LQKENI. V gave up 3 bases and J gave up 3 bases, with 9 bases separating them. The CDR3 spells CASSPVTVYNSPLHF. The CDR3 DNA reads TGTGCCAGCTCACCTGTAACTGTCTATAATTCACCCCTCCACTTT.

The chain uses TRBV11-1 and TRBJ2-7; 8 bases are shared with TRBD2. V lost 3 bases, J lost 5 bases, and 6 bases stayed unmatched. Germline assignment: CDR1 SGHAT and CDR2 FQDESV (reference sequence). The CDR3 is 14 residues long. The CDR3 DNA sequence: TGTGCCAGCAGCTTTACGAGCGGGGGTAACGAGCAGTACTTC. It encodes CASSFTSGGNEQYF.

CDR3 DNA sequence: TGTGCCAGTAGCCACAGGGTGAGGGGTGAAAAACTGTTTTTT. Its protein product is CASSHRVRGEKLFF. The chain is built from TRBV19 and TRBJ1-4, with D tentatively TRBD1 (6 bases). Germline V gene sequence: CDR1 LNHDA, CDR2 SQIVND (reference sequence). V lost 6 bases and J 7 bases, leaving 15 bases between the germline ends. The CDR3 totals 14 residues.

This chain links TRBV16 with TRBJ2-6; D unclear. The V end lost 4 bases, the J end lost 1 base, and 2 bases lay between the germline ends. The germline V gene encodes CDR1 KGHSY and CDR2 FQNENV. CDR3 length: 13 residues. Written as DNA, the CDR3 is TGTGCCAGCAGCCCTTCTGGGGCCAACGTCCTGACTTTC. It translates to CASSPSGANVLTF.

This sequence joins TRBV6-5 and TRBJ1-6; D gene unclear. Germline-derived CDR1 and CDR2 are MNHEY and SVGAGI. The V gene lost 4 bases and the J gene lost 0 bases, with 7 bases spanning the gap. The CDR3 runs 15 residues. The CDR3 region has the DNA TGTGCCAGCAGTTTTGGGAGCTCCTATAATTCACCCCTCCACTTT. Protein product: CASSFGSSYNSPLHF.

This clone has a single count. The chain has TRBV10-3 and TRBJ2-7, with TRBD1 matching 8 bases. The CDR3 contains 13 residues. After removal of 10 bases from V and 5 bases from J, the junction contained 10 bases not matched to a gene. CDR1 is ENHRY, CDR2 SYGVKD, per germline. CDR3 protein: CATGTGRGNEQYF. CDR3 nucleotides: TGTGCCACGGGGACAGGAAGGGGAAACGAGCAGTACTTC.

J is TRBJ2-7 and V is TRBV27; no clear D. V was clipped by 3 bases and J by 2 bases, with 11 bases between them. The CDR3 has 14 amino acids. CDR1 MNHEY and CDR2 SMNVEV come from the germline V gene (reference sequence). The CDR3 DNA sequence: TGTGCCAGCAGTTTTCGCCGAGGCACCTACGAGCAGTACTTC. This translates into CASSFRRGTYEQYF.

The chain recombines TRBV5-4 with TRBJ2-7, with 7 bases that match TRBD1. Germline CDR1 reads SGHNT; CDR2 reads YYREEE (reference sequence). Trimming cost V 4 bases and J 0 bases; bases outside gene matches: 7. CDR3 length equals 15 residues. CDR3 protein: CASSNGQASSYEQYF. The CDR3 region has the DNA TGTGCCAGCAGCAATGGACAGGCTAGCTCCTACGAGCAGTACTTC.

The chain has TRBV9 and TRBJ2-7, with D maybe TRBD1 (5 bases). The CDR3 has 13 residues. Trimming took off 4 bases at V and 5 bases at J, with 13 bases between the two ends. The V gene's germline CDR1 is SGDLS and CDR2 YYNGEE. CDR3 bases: TGTGCCAGCAGCCACCAGGGTACCGACGAGCAGTACTTC. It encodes CASSHQGTDEQYF.

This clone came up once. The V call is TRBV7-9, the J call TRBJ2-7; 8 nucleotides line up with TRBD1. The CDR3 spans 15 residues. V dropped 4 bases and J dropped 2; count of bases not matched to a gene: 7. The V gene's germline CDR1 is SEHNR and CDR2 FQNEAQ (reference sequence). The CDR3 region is CASSSPDRAPYEQYF. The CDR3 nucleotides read TGTGCCAGCAGCTCGCCGGACAGGGCCCCCTACGAGCAGTACTTC.

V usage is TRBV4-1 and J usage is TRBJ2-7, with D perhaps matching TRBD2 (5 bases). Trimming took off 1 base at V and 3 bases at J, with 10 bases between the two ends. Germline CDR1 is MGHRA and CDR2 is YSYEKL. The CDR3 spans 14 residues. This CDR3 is CASSQGPGSYEQYF. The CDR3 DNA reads TGCGCCAGCAGCCAAGGGCCGGGGAGCTACGAGCAGTACTTC.